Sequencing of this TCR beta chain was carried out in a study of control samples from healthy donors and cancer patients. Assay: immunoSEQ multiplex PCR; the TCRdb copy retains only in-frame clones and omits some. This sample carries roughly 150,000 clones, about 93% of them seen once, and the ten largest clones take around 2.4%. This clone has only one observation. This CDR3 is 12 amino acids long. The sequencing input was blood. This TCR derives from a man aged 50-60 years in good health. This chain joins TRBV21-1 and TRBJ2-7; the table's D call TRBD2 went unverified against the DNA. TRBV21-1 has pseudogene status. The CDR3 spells CASRRERDEQYF. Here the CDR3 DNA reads TGTGCCAGCAGGCGGGAGCGGGACGAGCAGTACTTC.